This T cell receptor (beta chain) was captured by sequencing in a study of tissue T cells after allogeneic stem cell transplantation. Broader study findings: Blood and spleen captured only part of the tissue TCR repertoire. Shared clones across patients were few; motif clustering revealed tissue-specific shared signatures. Which tissue TCRs were alloreactive or antigen-specific was not determined. Some clones might be persisting host cells.

The time point was: mouse harvest day 7 after allogeneic transplant. Mouse grafts combined 10^7 T-cell-depleted bone marrow cells with 10^6 splenic CD5+ T cells. Tissues came from B6→BALB/c major-mismatch GVHD mice at day 7 or 14. The CDR3 totals 15 residues. Per germline, CDR1 LGHNA and CDR2 YSYQKL. V was shortened by 0 bases and J by 0 bases, with 6 bases between the two germline ends. As to this clone: The antigen is not known. Each gene name is a mouse one. From the germline J gene comes the end of the CDR3, since the read stops 1 residue before it.

Generated by immunoSEQ multiplex PCR, the TCRdb table keeps only in-frame clones and is missing some. The data contain 8,500 to 9,000 clones, 35% to 50% of them singletons. The clonotype was recovered from a female BALB/c mouse given C57BL/6 T cells with graft-versus-host disease after an allogeneic hematopoietic cell transplant. The gene calls are TRBV2 and TRBJ1-3; a possible D gene is TRBD1 (5 bases). The sequencing sample was made of skin. CDR3 amino acids: CASSQEDNSGNTLYF. The DNA read from the CDR3 is TGTGCCAGCAGCCAAGAGGACAATTCTGGAAATACGCTCTAT.